The 9 T cell receptor beta chains below all came from one sample that was sequenced in a study of blood T cell repertoires in COVID-19. The data were produced by immunoSEQ multiplex PCR, yet TCRdb's version contains in-frame clones alone and is incomplete. This sample has under 200,000 clones, with approximately 85% found just once. Specimen: peripheral blood. These receptors were taken from an elderly woman with acute or convalescent COVID-19.

This clone was seen a single time. The rearrangement uses TRBV5-4 and TRBJ1-1, with 10 bases lining up with TRBD1. Germline-derived CDR1 and CDR2 are SGHNT and YYREEE (reference sequence). The junction had 11 bases not matched to a gene; V was cut back by 4 bases and J by 8 bases. The CDR3 extends over 15 amino acids. CDR3 loop: CASSGAGTGVGEAFF. The CDR3 coding sequence is TGTGCCAGCAGCGGGGCGGGGACAGGGGTCGGAGAAGCTTTCTTT.

This sequence joins TRBV19 and TRBJ2-1, with 11 positions matching TRBD2. Germline-derived CDR1 and CDR2 are LNHDA and SQIVND (reference sequence). CDR3 length equals 16 residues. Germline trimming cut 5 bases from V and 4 bases from J; bases unmatched to any gene: 7. The chain's CDR3 is CASSFRGTSGYNEQFF. In DNA, the CDR3 is TGTGCCAGTAGTTTCCGAGGGACTAGCGGATACAATGAGCAGTTCTTC.

This sequence joins TRBV10-1 and TRBJ1-2; D gene uncertain. This CDR3 contains 13 residues. V shed 3 bases and J shed 3 bases, with 8 bases lying between them. The germline V gene encodes CDR1 WNHNN and CDR2 SYGVQD (reference sequence). The DNA of the CDR3 is TGCGCCAGCAGTGAATCGGGTCACTATGGCTACACCTTC. Protein sequence: CASSESGHYGYTF.

This chain links TRBV7-2 with TRBJ2-7, with a tentative D call TRBD2 (6 bases). The CDR3 consists of 13 residues. The V end was cut by 0 bases, the J end by 3 bases, with 6 bases between. Germline lookup yields CDR1 SGHTA and CDR2 FQGNSA. This CDR3 reads CASSLARGYEQYF. CDR3 nucleotide sequence: TGTGCCAGCAGCTTAGCGCGGGGCTACGAGCAGTACTTC.

The chain couples TRBV7-8 to TRBJ2-7, with a possible D match to TRBD2 (5 bases). Trimming cost V 1 base and J 4 bases, with 14 bases left between them. Germline CDR1 and CDR2: SGHVS and FQNEAQ. The CDR3 is 15 amino acids. The CDR3 region is CASSLGGPGGYEQYF. The CDR3 DNA reads TGTGCCAGCAGCTTAGGCGGACCGGGCGGGTACGAGCAGTACTTC.

The chain links TRBV7-2 to TRBJ2-2; D perhaps matches TRBD1 (5 bases). The germline V and J ends were trimmed by 2 bases and 5 bases, with 12 bases remaining between them. Germline CDR1 SGHTA, CDR2 FQGNSA. The CDR3 covers 15 residues. CDR3 residues: CASSLRDRGTGELFF. The CDR3 bases are TGTGCCAGCAGCTTAAGAGACAGAGGTACCGGGGAGCTGTTTTTT. The variable domain in full, completed from reference TRBV7-2 and TRBJ2-2, reads GAGVSQSPSNKVTEKGKDVELRCDPISGHTALYWYRQSLGQGLEFLIYFQGNSAPDKSGLPSDRFSAERTGGSVSTLTIQRTQQEDSAVYLCASSLRDRGTGELFFGEGSRLTVL.

The chain has TRBV4-1 and TRBJ1-1; TRBD1 is a possible D gene (6 bases). In germline, CDR1 is MGHRA, CDR2 YSYEKL. The CDR3 consists of 16 residues. V lost 8 bases to trimming and J lost 0 bases, with 19 bases between them. This CDR3 reads CASAGARTTLNTEAFF. The CDR3 DNA reads TGCGCCAGCGCGGGGGCCCGAACGACGCTGAACACTGAAGCTTTCTTT.

The chain joins TRBV6-6 to TRBJ1-5, with TRBD1 matching 8 bases. After removal of 4 bases from V and 3 bases from J, the junction contained 5 bases not matched to a gene. This CDR3 has 15 residues. Germline V gene lookup returns CDR1 MNHNY and CDR2 SVGAGI (reference sequence). The CDR3 protein is CASSFPGGNNQPQHF. For the CDR3, the DNA is TGTGCCAGCAGTTTCCCAGGGGGCAACAATCAGCCCCAGCATTTT.

The chain joins TRBV4-3 to TRBJ1-6; 9 positions agree with TRBD1. The germline V gene encodes CDR1 LGHNA and CDR2 YSLEER. The CDR3 length is 17 residues. J was trimmed by 7 bases and V by 2 bases; bases with no gene match: 9. CDR3 protein: CASSQFTGGKENSPLHF. For the CDR3, the DNA is TGCGCCAGCAGCCAATTTACAGGGGGCAAGGAGAATTCACCCCTCCACTTT.